The entry below gives a single T cell receptor (beta chain) sequence along with its context. This entry is derived from a study of cytomegalovirus exposure and HLA in healthy donors. PCR involved 60 Vbeta and 13 Jbeta primers. Sequencing used immunoSEQ multiplex PCR; TCRdb keeps in-frame clones, though not all of them. This listing includes about 140,000 clones. V lost 3 bases, J lost 0 bases, and 15 bases lay in between. The CDR3 totals 16 residues. Germline values: CDR1 SNHLY, CDR2 FYNNEI. The V call is TRBV2, the J call TRBJ2-7; D call uncertain. Sequenced: PBMCs. The sequence came from a young woman in good health and CMV-seronegative. CDR3 sequence: CASSERNPQSSYEQYF. CDR3 bases: TGTGCCAGCAGTGAGAGGAACCCCCAGAGCTCCTACGAGCAGTACTTC.